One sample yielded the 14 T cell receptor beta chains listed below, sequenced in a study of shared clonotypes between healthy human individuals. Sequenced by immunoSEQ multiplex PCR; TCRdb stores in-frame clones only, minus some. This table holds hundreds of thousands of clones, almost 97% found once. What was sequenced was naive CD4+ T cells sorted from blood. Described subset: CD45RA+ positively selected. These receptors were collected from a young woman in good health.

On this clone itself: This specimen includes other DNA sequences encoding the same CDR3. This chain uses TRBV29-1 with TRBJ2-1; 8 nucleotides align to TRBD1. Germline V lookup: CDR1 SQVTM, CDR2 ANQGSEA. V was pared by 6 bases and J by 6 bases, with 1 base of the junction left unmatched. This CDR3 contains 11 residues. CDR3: CSVDRGNEQFF. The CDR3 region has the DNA TGCAGCGTCGACAGGGGCAATGAGCAGTTCTTC.

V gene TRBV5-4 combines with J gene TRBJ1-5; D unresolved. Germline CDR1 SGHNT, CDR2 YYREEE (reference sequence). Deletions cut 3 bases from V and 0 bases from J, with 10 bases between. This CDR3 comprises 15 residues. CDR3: CASSSGTSSNQPQHF. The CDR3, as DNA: TGTGCCAGCAGCTCCGGAACCTCTAGCAATCAGCCCCAGCATTTT.

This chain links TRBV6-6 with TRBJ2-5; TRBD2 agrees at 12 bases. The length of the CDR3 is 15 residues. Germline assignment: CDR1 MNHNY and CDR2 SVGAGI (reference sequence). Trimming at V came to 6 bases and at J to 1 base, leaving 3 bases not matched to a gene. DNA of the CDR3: TGTGCCAGCAGCCCTAGCGGGAGGGGCCAAGAGACCCAGTACTTC. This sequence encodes CASSPSGRGQETQYF.

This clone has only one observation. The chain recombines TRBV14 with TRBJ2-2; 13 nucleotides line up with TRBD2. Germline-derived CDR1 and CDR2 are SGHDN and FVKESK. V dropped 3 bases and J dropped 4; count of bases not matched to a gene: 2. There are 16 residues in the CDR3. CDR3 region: CASSQTSGRLTGELFF. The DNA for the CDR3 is TGTGCCAGCAGCCAGACTAGCGGGAGGCTCACCGGGGAGCTGTTTTTT.

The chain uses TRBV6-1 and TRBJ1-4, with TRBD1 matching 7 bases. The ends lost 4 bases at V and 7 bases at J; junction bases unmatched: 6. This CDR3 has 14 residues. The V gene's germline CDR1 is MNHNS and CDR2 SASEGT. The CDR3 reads CASSGRGLGEKLFF. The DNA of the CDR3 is TGTGCCAGCAGTGGGAGGGGGCTGGGTGAAAAACTGTTTTTT.

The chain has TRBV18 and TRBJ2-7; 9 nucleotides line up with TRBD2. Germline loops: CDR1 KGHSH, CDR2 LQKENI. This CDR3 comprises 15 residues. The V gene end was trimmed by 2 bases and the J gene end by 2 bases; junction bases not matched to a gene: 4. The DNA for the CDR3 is TGTGCCAGCTCACCAACACTAGCGGGCGCCTACGAGCAGTACTTC. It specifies CASSPTLAGAYEQYF.

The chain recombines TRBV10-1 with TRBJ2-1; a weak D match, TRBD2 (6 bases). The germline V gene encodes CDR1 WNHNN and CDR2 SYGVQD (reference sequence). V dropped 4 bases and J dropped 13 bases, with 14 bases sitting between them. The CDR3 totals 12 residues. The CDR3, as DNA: TGCGCCAGCAGTGCGGGACTTCCCGGTCAGTTCTTC. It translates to CASSAGLPGQFF.

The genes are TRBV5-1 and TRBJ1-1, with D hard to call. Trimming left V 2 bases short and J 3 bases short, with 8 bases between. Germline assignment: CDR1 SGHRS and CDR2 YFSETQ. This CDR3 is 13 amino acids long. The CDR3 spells CASSFFLHTEAFF. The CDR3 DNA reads TGCGCCAGCAGCTTTTTCCTCCACACTGAAGCTTTCTTT.

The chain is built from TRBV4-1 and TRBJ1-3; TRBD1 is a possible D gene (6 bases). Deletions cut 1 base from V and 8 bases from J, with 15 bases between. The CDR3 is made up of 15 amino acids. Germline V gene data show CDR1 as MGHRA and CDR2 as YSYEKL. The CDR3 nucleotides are TGCGCCAGCAGCCAAGTAGTAAGCAGGACAGACACCATATATTTT. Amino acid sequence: CASSQVVSRTDTIYF.

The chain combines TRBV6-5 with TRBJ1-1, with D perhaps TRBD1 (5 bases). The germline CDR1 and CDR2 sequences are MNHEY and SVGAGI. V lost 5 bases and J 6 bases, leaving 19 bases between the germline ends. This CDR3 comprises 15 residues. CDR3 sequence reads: CASSPDRGWVSEAFF. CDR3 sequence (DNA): TGTGCCAGCAGTCCAGATCGGGGCTGGGTGTCTGAAGCTTTCTTT.

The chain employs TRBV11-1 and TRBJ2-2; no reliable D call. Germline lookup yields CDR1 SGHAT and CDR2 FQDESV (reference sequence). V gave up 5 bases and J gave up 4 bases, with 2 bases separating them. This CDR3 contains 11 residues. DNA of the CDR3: TGTGCCAGCAGCCCCACCGGGGAGCTGTTTTTT. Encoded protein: CASSPTGELFF.

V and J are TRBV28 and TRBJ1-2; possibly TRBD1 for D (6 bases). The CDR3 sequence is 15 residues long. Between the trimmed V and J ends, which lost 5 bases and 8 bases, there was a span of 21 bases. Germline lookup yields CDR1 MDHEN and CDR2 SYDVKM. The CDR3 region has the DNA TGTGCCAGCAGTCCTGGTAGGTCGTCCAGGGGCGGCTACACCTTC. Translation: CASSPGRSSRGGYTF.

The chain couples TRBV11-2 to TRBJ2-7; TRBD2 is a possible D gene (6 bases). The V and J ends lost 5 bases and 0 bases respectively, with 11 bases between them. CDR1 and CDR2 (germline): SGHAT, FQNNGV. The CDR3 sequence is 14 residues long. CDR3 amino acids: CASSVLEGSYEQYF. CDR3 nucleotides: TGTGCCAGCAGCGTTCTGGAGGGCTCCTACGAGCAGTACTTC.

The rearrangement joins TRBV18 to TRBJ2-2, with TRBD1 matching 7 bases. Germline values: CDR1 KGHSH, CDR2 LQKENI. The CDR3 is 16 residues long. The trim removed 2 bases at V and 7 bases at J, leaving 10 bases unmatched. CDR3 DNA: TGTGCCAGCTCACCAATATCAAGGGGGCAGAACGGGGAGCTGTTTTTT. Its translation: CASSPISRGQNGELFF.